These 22 T cell receptor beta chains originate from one sample sequenced in a study of T-cell reconstitution after alpha-beta-depleted transplantation in children. Unique molecular identifiers featured in how the TCRbeta library was prepared. TCRdb recomputed calls from the PCR reads with MiXCR, one row per CDR3 protein. The sample carries about 500,000 distinct CDR3 sequences, roughly 11% recorded once. This specimen consisted of PBMCs, mostly from graft donor cells, obtained 180 days after TCRalphabeta/CD19-depleted stem cell transplant. Every receptor here comes from a female patient between 2 and 15 years old who had a stem cell transplant for aplastic anemia, so the T cells may come from the graft donor.

The genes are TRBV12-3 or TRBV12-4 and TRBJ2-5; 8 nucleotides align to TRBD2. Germline trimming cut 9 bases from V and 2 bases from J; bases unmatched to any gene: 2. The CDR3 has 12 residues. The CDR3 bases are TGTGCCAGACAGCGGGAGCAAGAGACCCAGTACTTC. As protein: CARQREQETQYF.

J is TRBJ2-7 and V is TRBV7-2; 8 nucleotides match TRBD2. CDR1 and CDR2 (germline): SGHTA, FQGNSA. V was clipped by 0 bases and J by 5 bases; unmatched bases: 9. The CDR3 contains 16 residues. CDR3 loop: CASSLAMRAGAHEQYF. The DNA for the CDR3 is TGTGCCAGCAGCTTAGCTATGCGAGCGGGAGCGCACGAGCAGTACTTC.

The table lists this clonotype with a few counts. This rearrangement joins TRBV6-5 to TRBJ2-1, with 8 bases aligning to TRBD1. CDR1 and CDR2 (germline): MNHEY, SVGAGI. This CDR3 is built from 17 residues. With V trimmed by 2 bases and J by 5 bases, 11 bases remained unmatched. DNA for the CDR3: TGTGCCAGCAGTTACCGATCAGGACAGGGAAGAGACAATGAGCAGTTCTTC. Translated: CASSYRSGQGRDNEQFF.

This clonotype was seen ten or more times. The rearrangement links TRBV3-1 to TRBJ2-2; D ambiguous. Germline V gives CDR1 LGHDT, CDR2 YNNKEL (reference sequence). V dropped 0 bases and J dropped 6 bases, with 5 bases sitting between them. The CDR3 is made up of 13 amino acids. In DNA, the CDR3 is TGTGCCAGCAGCCAAGATCTATCCGGGGAGCTGTTTTTT. Translation gives CASSQDLSGELFF.

This clonotype was seen only a few times. The genes are TRBV4-3 and TRBJ2-1; D not certain. CDR3 length equals 15 residues. V was clipped by 0 bases and J by 6 bases, with 12 bases between them. Germline assignment: CDR1 LGHNA and CDR2 YSLEER. CDR3 in amino acids: CASSQDFVVPNEQFF. As DNA, the CDR3 is TGCGCCAGCAGCCAAGATTTTGTAGTACCCAATGAGCAGTTCTTC.

V is TRBV5-1 and J is TRBJ1-2; D is possibly TRBD1 (6 bases). Trimming took off 4 bases at V and 3 bases at J, with 16 bases between the two ends. The CDR3 sequence is 15 residues long. Germline V gene data show CDR1 as SGHRS and CDR2 as YFSETQ. The CDR3 DNA follows: TGCGCCAGCAGCCCGCGGGGGGGGGCGCACTATGGCTACACCTTC. Its translation is CASSPRGGAHYGYTF. Full variable domain (outside the CDR3, taken from reference TRBV5-1 and TRBJ1-2): KAGVTQTPRYLIKTRGQQVTLSCSPISGHRSVSWYQQTPGQGLQFLFEYFSETQRNKGNFPGRFSGRQFSNSRSEMNVSTLELGDSALYLCASSPRGGAHYGYTFGSGTRLTVV.

Note on this clonotype: This may be a read error, as it is one base from a much larger clone. The V and J genes are TRBV12-3 or TRBV12-4 and TRBJ2-3, with D maybe TRBD2 (6 bases). Trimming left V 4 bases short and J 2 bases short, with 13 bases between. This CDR3 is built from 15 residues. CDR3 residues: CASSWSPGVTDTQYF. CDR3 in DNA: TGTGCCAGCAGTTGGTCTCCGGGGGTCACAGATACGCAGTATTTT.

The chain recombines TRBV27 with TRBJ2-5, with D unresolved. CDR1 is MNHEY, CDR2 SMNVEV, per germline (reference sequence). V was shortened by 7 bases and J by 4 bases, with 7 bases between the two germline ends. The CDR3 consists of 11 residues. CDR3 nucleotide sequence: TGTGCCAGCATCTTGGGAGAGACCCAGTACTTC. This translates into CASILGETQYF.

The V and J genes are TRBV24-1 and TRBJ1-2; 10 bases map to TRBD1. Per the germline V gene, CDR1 is KGHDR and CDR2 is SFDVKD. Unmatched junction bases numbered 4, after V lost 5 bases and J lost 2 bases. This CDR3 is 15 amino acids long. The CDR3 spells CATSGRQGANYGYTF. The DNA of the CDR3 is TGTGCCACCAGTGGAAGACAGGGGGCAAACTATGGCTACACCTTC.

In its sample, this clonotype was seen a few times. V and J are TRBV10-3 and TRBJ2-2; the match to TRBD2 covers 7 bases. Trimming cost V 6 bases and J 0 bases; bases outside gene matches: 13. The CDR3 runs to 18 residues. Germline values: CDR1 ENHRY, CDR2 SYGVKD. The chain's CDR3 is CAISPRWLADANTGELFF. The CDR3 nucleotides read TGTGCCATCAGCCCCCGGTGGCTAGCGGACGCGAACACCGGGGAGCTGTTTTTT.

The rearrangement links TRBV12-3 or TRBV12-4 to TRBJ2-3; D ambiguous. Trimming stripped 6 bases from V and 2 bases from J, with 15 bases between. The CDR3 runs to 15 residues. CDR3 DNA sequence: TGTGCCAGCAGCCCCTCAATGGGCCTCACAGATACGCAGTATTTT. The encoded protein is CASSPSMGLTDTQYF.

This rearrangement joins TRBV24-1 to TRBJ2-5, with TRBD2 matching 9 bases. This CDR3 comprises 15 residues. Germline CDR1 KGHDR, CDR2 SFDVKD. The V segment lost 0 bases and the J segment 4 bases; nucleotides outside the gene matches: 2. This chain's CDR3 is CATSDLGGGGETQYF. As DNA, the CDR3 is TGTGCCACCAGTGATTTGGGCGGGGGGGGAGAGACCCAGTACTTC.

A few counts support this clonotype. This chain links TRBV7-2 with TRBJ2-7, with D tentatively TRBD1 (5 bases). Germline CDR1 and CDR2: SGHTA and FQGNSA. This CDR3 is built from 14 residues. The germline V and J ends were trimmed by 2 bases and 4 bases, with 12 bases remaining between them. Here the CDR3 DNA reads TGTGCCAGCAGCTTAAAAGGGGCATCTTACGAGCAGTACTTC. This translates into CASSLKGASYEQYF.

In regard to this clonotype: One junction end does not reproduce the germline sequence, and a read error may be involved. The rearrangement links TRBV7-9 to TRBJ1-1, with TRBD1 as a possible D gene (6 bases). Germline V lookup: CDR1 SEHNR, CDR2 FQNEAQ (reference sequence). The CDR3 length is 14 residues. This CDR3 is CASSLPTGHTEAFF. The CDR3 coding sequence is TGTGCCAGCAGCTTACCCACGGGACACACAGAAGCTTTCTTT.

This chain joins TRBV28 and TRBJ2-7; TRBD2 is a possible D gene (5 bases). The CDR3 consists of 16 residues. With 4 bases removed from V and 0 bases from J, the gap between germline ends came to 16 bases. Looked up from germline, CDR1 is MDHEN and CDR2 is SYDVKM. In DNA, the CDR3 is TGTGCCAGCAGTTCTGCGACACCGGCGGGCTCCTACGAGCAGTACTTC. The encoded protein is CASSSATPAGSYEQYF.

The chain combines TRBV27 with TRBJ2-1; 12 bases line up with TRBD2. V was pared by 0 bases and J by 1 base, with 7 bases of the junction left unmatched. This CDR3 comprises 19 residues. Germline-derived CDR1 and CDR2 are MNHEY and SMNVEV (reference sequence). CDR3 sequence reads: CASSLSTTLAGGSYNEQFF. In nucleotides, the CDR3 is TGTGCCAGCAGTTTATCGACTACACTAGCGGGAGGATCCTACAATGAGCAGTTCTTC.

This clonotype was picked up a small number of times. The rearrangement joins TRBV9 to TRBJ1-5, with D perhaps TRBD1 (5 bases). Per germline, CDR1 SGDLS and CDR2 YYNGEE. Trimming stripped 5 bases from V and 4 bases from J, with 16 bases between. The CDR3 runs to 15 residues. The CDR3 loop reads CASSLGARENQPQHF. Here the CDR3 DNA reads TGTGCCAGCAGTCTCGGGGCCAGGGAAAATCAGCCCCAGCATTTT.

The sample holds many counts of this clonotype. The rearrangement joins TRBV7-9 to TRBJ1-6; no clear D. Germline-derived CDR1 and CDR2 are SEHNR and FQNEAQ (reference sequence). Deletions cut 5 bases from V and 7 bases from J, with 3 bases between. The CDR3 consists of 11 residues. In nucleotides, the CDR3 is TGTGCCAGCAGCCTAAATTCACCCCTCCACTTT. Translation: CASSLNSPLHF.

This clonotype was seen only a few times. The CDR3 sequence: CATSRGQGASSYEQYF. CDR3 in DNA: TGTGCCACCAGCAGAGGACAGGGGGCAAGCTCCTACGAGCAGTACTTC. This rearrangement joins TRBV15 to TRBJ2-7; 10 positions agree with TRBD1. Germline V CDR1 and CDR2: LNHNV, YYDKDF (reference sequence). The junction had 3 bases not matched to a gene; V was cut back by 1 base and J by 0 bases. The length of the CDR3 is 16 residues.

This clonotype has just a few counts. This chain connects TRBV6-1 to TRBJ2-7; 9 bases map to TRBD2. V shed 8 bases, J shed 3 bases, and the junction held 14 bases outside the gene matches. The germline gives CDR1 MNHNS, CDR2 SASEGT. The CDR3 is 16 residues long. The chain's CDR3 is CASSRTSGRSYYEQYF. The CDR3 nucleotides read TGTGCCAGCTCCAGAACTAGCGGGCGTTCTTACTACGAGCAGTACTTC.

This clonotype was observed a handful of times. V is TRBV19 and J is TRBJ2-1, with a weak D call TRBD1 (5 bases). The CDR3 totals 17 residues. From germline, CDR1 is LNHDA and CDR2 SQIVND (reference sequence). V lost 3 bases, J lost 3 bases, and 18 bases lay in between. CDR3 residues: CASSISSDTDYYNEQFF. The CDR3 DNA sequence: TGTGCCAGTAGTATCTCCTCGGACACAGATTACTACAATGAGCAGTTCTTC. Using reference TRBV19 and TRBJ2-1 for the parts outside the CDR3, the full variable domain is DGGITQSPKYLFRKEGQNVTLSCEQNLNHDAMYWYRQDPGQGLRLIYYSQIVNDFQKGDIAEGYSVSREKKESFPLTVTSAQKNPTAFYLCASSISSDTDYYNEQFFGPGTRLTVL.

The gene calls are TRBV28 and TRBJ2-5, with D possibly matching TRBD2 (5 bases). The V end was cut by 2 bases, the J end by 4 bases, with 11 bases between. The CDR3 length is 14 residues. CDR1 and CDR2 (germline): MDHEN, SYDVKM. The CDR3 sequence: CASSLIRGSETQYF. In DNA form, the CDR3 reads TGTGCCAGCAGTTTAATTCGCGGGTCAGAGACCCAGTACTTC.